This T cell receptor beta chain is from a study of blood T cell repertoires in COVID-19 (TCRdb year 2020). About the study as a whole: Collaborator samples came from the United States, Italy and Spain and covered acute and convalescent phases of COVID-19. The material from the prospective study consisted of cDNA or gDNA derived from T cells, B-cell-depleted T cells, or PBMCs. Subjects who had been exposed to COVID-19, were actively infected with it, or had recovered from it provided the deeply sampled blood TCRbeta repertoires that made up the dataset. The repertoires were released in a freely available public database intended as a resource for research on the immune response to SARS-CoV-2. Samples came from the ongoing ImmuneRACE study (first 160 participants) plus 1,254 subjects from 6 global collaborators. Sample metadata almost always included a de-identified subject ID, COVID-19 status, age in years and sex. Where HLA class I and class II types were available, the types were taken from metadata supplied by the sample provider, not from assay-based typing. Study-wide conclusions, independent of this receptor: The quantity of clinical and demographic metadata differed by source and by participant and was supplied without curation.

TCRbeta CDR3 regions were amplified from genomic DNA using the immunoSEQ Assay, a bias-controlled multiplex PCR. Per the source publication's procedure: The number of nucleated cells in each sample was estimated from the amplification of reference gene primers within the assay. To quantify the absolute abundance of each unique TCRbeta CDR3 rearrangement, sequence reads were collapsed and filtered. For each sample, productive Simpson clonality was calculated as the square root of Simpson's diversity index across productive rearrangements. As stored in TCRdb, this immuneACCESS dataset retains in-frame rearrangements with V and J assigned. A fraction of the clones does not appear; measured against another copy, unresolved V genes explain less than half of the discrepancy, and the remainder lacks a known reason. That table gives V, J and clone size, and the DNA gave D and trimming. The table for this sample lists 450,000 or so clones; around 90% of them were counted only once. The ten biggest clones cover 0.65% to 1% of the sample.

Note on this clone: Its antigen is currently not known. Base quality data are lacking; no much larger clone is found one base away.

Trimmed from V: 1 base; trimmed from J: 2 bases; junction bases lacking a gene match: 7. The CDR3 runs 16 residues from the cysteine to the phenylalanine. The CDR3 DNA has 48 bases and is translated from base 1. CDR1 and CDR2 are drawn from the germline V gene (reference sequence): LNHDA, SQIVND. At one collaborating source in Seattle, patients were enrolled during active infection and were followed longitudinally through the course of disease. Whole blood was collected in K2EDTA tubes by collaborating institutions according to the institutions' own protocols. For TCRbeta analysis, collaborator samples were shipped as frozen whole blood, as isolated PBMCs, or as DNA extracted from either sample type.

The source material was peripheral blood. Recombination connected TRBV19 to TRBJ2-7, with TRBD1 matching 8 junction bases. The TCR comes from a man aged 18 to 29 with COVID-19, enrolled during active disease. The CDR3 reads as follows: CASSIGGQGFPYEQYF. At the DNA level, the sequence is TGTGCCAGTAGTATAGGCGGACAGGGTTTCCCCTACGAGCAGTACTTC.